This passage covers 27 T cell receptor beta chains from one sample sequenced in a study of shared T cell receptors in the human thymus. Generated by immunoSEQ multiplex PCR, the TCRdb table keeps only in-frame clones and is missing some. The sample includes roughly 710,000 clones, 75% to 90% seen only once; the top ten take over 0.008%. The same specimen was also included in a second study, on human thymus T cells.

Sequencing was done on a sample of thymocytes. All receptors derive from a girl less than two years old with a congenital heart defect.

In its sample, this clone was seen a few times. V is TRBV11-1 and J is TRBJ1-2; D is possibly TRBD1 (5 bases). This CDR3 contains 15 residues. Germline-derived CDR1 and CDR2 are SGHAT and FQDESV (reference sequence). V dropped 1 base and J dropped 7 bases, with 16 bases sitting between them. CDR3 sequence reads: CASSLGARDALGYTF. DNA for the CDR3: TGTGCCAGCAGCTTAGGGGCCAGGGATGCCCTTGGCTACACCTTC.

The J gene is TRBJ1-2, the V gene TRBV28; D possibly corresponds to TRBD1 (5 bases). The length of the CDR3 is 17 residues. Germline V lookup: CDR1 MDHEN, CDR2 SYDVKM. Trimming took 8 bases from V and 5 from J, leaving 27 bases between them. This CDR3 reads CASRDLPGQGDRYGYTF. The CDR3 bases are TGTGCCAGCCGGGACTTGCCGGGCCAGGGAGATAGGTATGGCTACACCTTC.

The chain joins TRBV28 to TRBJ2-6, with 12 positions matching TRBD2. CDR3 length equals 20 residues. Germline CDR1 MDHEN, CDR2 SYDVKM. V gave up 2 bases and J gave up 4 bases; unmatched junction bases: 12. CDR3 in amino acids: CASSLRPASGGAKGANVLTF. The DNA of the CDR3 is TGTGCCAGCAGTTTAAGGCCGGCTAGCGGGGGGGCTAAAGGGGCCAACGTCCTGACTTTC.

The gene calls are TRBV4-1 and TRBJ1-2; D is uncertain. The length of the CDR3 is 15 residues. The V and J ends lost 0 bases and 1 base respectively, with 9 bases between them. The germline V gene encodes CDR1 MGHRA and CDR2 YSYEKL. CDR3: CASSQELTNNYGYTF. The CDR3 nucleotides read TGCGCCAGCAGCCAAGAATTGACTAATAACTATGGCTACACCTTC.

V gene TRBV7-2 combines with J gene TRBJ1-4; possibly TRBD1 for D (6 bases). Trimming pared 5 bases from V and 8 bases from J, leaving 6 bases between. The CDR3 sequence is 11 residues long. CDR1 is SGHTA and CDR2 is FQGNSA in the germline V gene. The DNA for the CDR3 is TGTGCCAGCAGCCAGGGGGAAAAACTGTTTTTT. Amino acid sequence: CASSQGEKLFF.

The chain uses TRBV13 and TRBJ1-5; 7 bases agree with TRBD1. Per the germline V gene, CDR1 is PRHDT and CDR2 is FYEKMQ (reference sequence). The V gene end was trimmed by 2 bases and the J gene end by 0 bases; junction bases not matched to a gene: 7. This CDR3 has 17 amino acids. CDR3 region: CASSLSRDRYSNQPQHF. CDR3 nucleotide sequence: TGTGCCAGCAGCTTATCGCGGGACAGATATAGCAATCAGCCCCAGCATTTT.

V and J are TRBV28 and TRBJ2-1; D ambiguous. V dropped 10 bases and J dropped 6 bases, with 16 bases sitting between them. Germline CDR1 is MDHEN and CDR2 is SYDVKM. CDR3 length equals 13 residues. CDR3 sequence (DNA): TGTGCCACCCACCCTCAGGTTTTCAATGAGCAGTTCTTC. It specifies CATHPQVFNEQFF.

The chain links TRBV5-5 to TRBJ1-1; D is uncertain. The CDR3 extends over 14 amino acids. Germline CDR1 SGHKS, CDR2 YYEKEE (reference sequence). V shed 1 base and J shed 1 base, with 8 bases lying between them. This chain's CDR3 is CASSLRTRNTEAFF. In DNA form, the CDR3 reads TGTGCCAGCAGCTTGAGAACGAGGAACACTGAAGCTTTCTTT.

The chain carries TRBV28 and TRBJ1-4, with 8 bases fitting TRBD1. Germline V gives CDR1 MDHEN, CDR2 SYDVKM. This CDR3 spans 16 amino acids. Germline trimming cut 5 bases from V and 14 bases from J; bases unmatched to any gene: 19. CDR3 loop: CASSANHRGRNEGLFF. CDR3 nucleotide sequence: TGTGCCAGCAGTGCGAATCACAGGGGGAGGAATGAAGGGCTGTTTTTT.

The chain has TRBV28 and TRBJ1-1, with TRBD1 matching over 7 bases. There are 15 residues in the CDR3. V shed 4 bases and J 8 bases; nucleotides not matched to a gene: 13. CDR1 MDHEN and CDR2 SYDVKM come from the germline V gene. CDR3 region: CASSWDRAGNDEAFF. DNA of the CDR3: TGTGCCAGCAGTTGGGACAGAGCTGGAAATGACGAAGCTTTCTTT.

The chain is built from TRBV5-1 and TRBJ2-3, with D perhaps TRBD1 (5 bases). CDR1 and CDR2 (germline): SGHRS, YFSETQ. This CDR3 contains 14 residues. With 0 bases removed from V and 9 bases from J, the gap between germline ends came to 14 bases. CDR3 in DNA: TGCGCCAGCAGCTTGGATGGGGCTCGGGTAACGCAGTATTTT. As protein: CASSLDGARVTQYF.

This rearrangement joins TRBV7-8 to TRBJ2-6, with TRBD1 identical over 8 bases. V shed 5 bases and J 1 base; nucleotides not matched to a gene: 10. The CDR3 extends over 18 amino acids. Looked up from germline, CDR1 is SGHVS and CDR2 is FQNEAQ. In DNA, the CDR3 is TGTGCCAGCAGCGCATTTGGACAGGGATTGTCTGGGGCCAACGTCCTGACTTTC. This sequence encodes CASSAFGQGLSGANVLTF.

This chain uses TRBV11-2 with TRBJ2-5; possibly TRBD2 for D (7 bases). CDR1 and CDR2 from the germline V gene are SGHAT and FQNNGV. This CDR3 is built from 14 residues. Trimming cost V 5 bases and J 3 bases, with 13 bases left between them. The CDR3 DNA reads TGTGCCAGCAGCAGAGGGGGGGGGAAAGAGACCCAGTACTTC. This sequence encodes CASSRGGGKETQYF.

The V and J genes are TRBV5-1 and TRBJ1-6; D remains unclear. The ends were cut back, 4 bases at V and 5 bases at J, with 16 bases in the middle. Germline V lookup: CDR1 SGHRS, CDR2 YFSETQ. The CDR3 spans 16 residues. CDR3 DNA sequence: TGCGCCAGCAGCGTCGTTTCCCGCCGGGATAATTCACCCCTCCACTTT. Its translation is CASSVVSRRDNSPLHF.

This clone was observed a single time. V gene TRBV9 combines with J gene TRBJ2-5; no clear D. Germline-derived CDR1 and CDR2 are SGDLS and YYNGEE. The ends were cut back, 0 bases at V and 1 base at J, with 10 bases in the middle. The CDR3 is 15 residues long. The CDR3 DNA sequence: TGTGCCAGCAGCGTAGAGTCGTGGAGCCAAGAGACCCAGTACTTC. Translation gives CASSVESWSQETQYF. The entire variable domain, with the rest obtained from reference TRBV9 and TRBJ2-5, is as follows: DSGVTQTPKHLITATGQRVTLRCSPRSGDLSVYWYQQSLDQGLQFLIQYYNGEERAKGNILERFSAQQFPDLHSELNLSSLELGDSALYFCASSVESWSQETQYFGPGTRLLVL.

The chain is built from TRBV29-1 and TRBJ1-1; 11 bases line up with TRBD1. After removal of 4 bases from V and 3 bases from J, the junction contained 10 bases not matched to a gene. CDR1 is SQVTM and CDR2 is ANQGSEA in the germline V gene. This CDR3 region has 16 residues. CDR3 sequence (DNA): TGCAGCGTTGTTCGATGGGGGGGACAGGGGGACACTGAAGCTTTCTTT. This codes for CSVVRWGGQGDTEAFF.

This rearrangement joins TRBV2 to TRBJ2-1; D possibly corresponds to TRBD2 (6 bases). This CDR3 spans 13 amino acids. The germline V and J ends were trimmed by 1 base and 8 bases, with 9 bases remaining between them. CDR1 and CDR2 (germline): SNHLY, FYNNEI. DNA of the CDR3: TGTGCCAGCAGTGAAGGACGGGACTATGAGCAGTTCTTC. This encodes CASSEGRDYEQFF.

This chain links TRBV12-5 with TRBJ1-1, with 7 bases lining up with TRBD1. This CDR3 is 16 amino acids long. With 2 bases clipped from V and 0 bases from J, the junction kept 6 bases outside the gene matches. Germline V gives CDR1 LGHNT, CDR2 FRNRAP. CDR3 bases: TGTGCTAGTGGTTTGAAGACAGGGAACATGAACACTGAAGCTTTCTTT. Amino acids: CASGLKTGNMNTEAFF.

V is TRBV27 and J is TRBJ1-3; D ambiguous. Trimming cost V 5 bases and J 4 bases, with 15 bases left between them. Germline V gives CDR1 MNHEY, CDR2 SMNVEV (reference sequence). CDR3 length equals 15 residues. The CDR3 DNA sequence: TGTGCCAGCAGTGACGGCGGAGGCCTAGGAAACACCATATATTTT. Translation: CASSDGGGLGNTIYF.

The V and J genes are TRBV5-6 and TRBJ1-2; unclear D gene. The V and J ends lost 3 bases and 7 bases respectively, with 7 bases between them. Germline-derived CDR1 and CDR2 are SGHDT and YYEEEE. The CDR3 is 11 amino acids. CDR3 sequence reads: CASSSEGGYTF. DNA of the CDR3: TGTGCCAGCAGCTCGGAGGGTGGCTACACCTTC.

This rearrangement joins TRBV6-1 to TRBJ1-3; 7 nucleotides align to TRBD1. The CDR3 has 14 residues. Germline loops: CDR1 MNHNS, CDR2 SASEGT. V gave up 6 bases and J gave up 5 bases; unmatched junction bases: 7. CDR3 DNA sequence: TGTGCCAGCAGGGCCGGGACAGTAAGAAACACCATATATTTT. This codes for CASRAGTVRNTIYF.

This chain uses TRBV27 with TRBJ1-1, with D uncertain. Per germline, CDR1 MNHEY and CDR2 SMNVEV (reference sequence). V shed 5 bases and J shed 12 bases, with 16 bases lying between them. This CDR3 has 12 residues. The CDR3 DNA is TGTGCCAGCAGTCTCCCGTACCGGAGAACTTTCTTT. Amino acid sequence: CASSLPYRRTFF.

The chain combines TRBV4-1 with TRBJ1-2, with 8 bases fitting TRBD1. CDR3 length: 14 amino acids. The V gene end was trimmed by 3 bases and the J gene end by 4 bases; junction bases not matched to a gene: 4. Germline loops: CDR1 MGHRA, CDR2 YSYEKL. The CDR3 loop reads CASSQDRATYGYTF. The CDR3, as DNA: TGCGCCAGCAGCCAGGACAGGGCCACCTATGGCTACACCTTC.

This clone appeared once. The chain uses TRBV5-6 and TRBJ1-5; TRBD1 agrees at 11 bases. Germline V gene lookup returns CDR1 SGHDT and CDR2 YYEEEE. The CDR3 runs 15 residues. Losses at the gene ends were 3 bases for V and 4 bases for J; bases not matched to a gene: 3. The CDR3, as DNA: TGTGCCAGCAGCTCCCGGGACAGGGGGAATCAGCCCCAGCATTTT. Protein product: CASSSRDRGNQPQHF.

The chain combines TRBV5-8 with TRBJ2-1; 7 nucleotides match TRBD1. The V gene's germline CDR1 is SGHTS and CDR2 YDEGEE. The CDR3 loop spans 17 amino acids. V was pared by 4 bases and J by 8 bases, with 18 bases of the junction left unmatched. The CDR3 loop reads CASSRGFPGGSLDEQFF. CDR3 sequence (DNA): TGTGCCAGCAGCAGAGGGTTCCCAGGGGGAAGTTTAGATGAGCAGTTCTTC. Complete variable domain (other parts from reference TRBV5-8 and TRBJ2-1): EAGVTQSPTHLIKTRGQQATLRCSPISGHTSVYWYQQALGLGLQFLLWYDEGEERNRGNFPPRFSGRQFPNYSSELNVNALELEDSALYLCASSRGFPGGSLDEQFFGPGTRLTVL.

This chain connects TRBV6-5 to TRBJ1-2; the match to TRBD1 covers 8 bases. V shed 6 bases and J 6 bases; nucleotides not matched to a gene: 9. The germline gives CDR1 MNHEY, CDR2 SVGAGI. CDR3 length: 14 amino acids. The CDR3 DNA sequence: TGTGCCAGCAGCGGACAGGGCGGGTTAAATGGCTACACCTTC. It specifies CASSGQGGLNGYTF.

CDR3: CASSLTRRGTEAFF. CDR3 sequence (DNA): TGTGCCAGCAGCCTCACCCGGCGGGGCACTGAAGCTTTCTTT. V gene TRBV7-8 combines with J gene TRBJ1-1; D is uncertain. Germline lookup yields CDR1 SGHVS and CDR2 FQNEAQ. Trimming pared 5 bases from V and 4 bases from J, leaving 14 bases between. The CDR3 has 14 residues.